Each of the 26 T cell receptor beta chains below was sequenced from the same sample in a study of T cells after yellow fever vaccination. TCRdb redid the calling of the 5' RACE reads with MiXCR, one entry per CDR3 protein. The profile shows approximately 550,000 distinct CDR3 sequences, under 25% of them singletons. Source: PBMCs, taken 15 days after the yellow fever booster vaccination. These receptor sequences come from a man aged 25 to 40 who received the YFV17D yellow fever vaccine.

This clonotype was seen more than once but under ten times. The V and J genes are TRBV12-3 or TRBV12-4 and TRBJ2-2, with 12 bases aligning to TRBD2. There are 15 residues in the CDR3. The ends lost 10 bases at V and 0 bases at J; junction bases unmatched: 3. The CDR3 reads CAIGTSGSNTGELFF. CDR3 sequence (DNA): TGTGCCATCGGGACTAGCGGGTCGAACACCGGGGAGCTGTTTTTT.

This chain connects TRBV7-9 to TRBJ1-1; TRBD1 is a possible D gene (6 bases). This CDR3 has 12 amino acids. CDR1 SEHNR and CDR2 FQNEAQ come from the germline V gene (reference sequence). Trimming took off 3 bases at V and 9 bases at J, with 11 bases between the two ends. Here the CDR3 DNA reads TGTGCCAGCAGCTTGGGGGCAGCCAAAGCTTTCTTT. Its translation is CASSLGAAKAFF.

The chain links TRBV7-2 to TRBJ2-7; TRBD1 matches at 7 bases. The germline V gene has CDR1 SGHTA and CDR2 FQGNSA. This CDR3 region has 14 residues. The V segment lost 5 bases and the J segment 4 bases; nucleotides outside the gene matches: 8. CDR3 DNA sequence: TGTGCCAGCAGCATAGACAGGGTGCCGTACGAGCAGTACTTC. Its protein product is CASSIDRVPYEQYF.

This chain uses TRBV11-2 with TRBJ2-7, with D perhaps TRBD1 or TRBD2 (6 bases each). V was shortened by 2 bases and J by 6 bases, with 17 bases between the two germline ends. This CDR3 has 15 residues. Germline CDR1 SGHAT, CDR2 FQNNGV. Here the CDR3 reads CASSLTGASDSEQYF. CDR3 DNA: TGTGCCAGCAGCTTAACGGGGGCTAGCGACTCCGAGCAGTACTTC.

CDR3 residues: CASGQGPLGTQYF. Here the CDR3 DNA reads TGCGCCAGCGGACAGGGTCCATTGGGTACGCAGTATTTT. The genes are TRBV5-1 and TRBJ2-3; 8 nucleotides agree with TRBD1. The CDR3 is 13 residues long. Germline CDR1 SGHRS, CDR2 YFSETQ. The V gene end was trimmed by 7 bases and the J gene end by 8 bases; junction bases not matched to a gene: 9. Supplemented by reference TRBV5-1 and TRBJ2-3, the full variable domain reads KAGVTQTPRYLIKTRGQQVTLSCSPISGHRSVSWYQQTPGQGLQFLFEYFSETQRNKGNFPGRFSGRQFSNSRSEMNVSTLELGDSALYLCASGQGPLGTQYFGPGTRLTVL.

The chain is built from TRBV18 and TRBJ2-5; 12 bases map to TRBD2. V lost 3 bases, J lost 5 bases, and 4 bases stayed unmatched. Per germline, CDR1 KGHSH and CDR2 LQKENI. This CDR3 region has 15 residues. CDR3 region: CASSPRTSGDETQYF. CDR3 sequence (DNA): TGTGCCAGCTCACCCCGGACTAGCGGGGACGAGACCCAGTACTTC.

The chain joins TRBV7-9 to TRBJ2-2, with 11 bases aligning to TRBD2. With 5 bases clipped from V and 4 bases from J, the junction kept 6 bases outside the gene matches. Germline V gene lookup returns CDR1 SEHNR and CDR2 FQNEAQ (reference sequence). The CDR3 extends over 16 amino acids. CDR3 amino acids: CASSPPGLAATGELFF. The CDR3 coding sequence is TGTGCCAGCAGCCCCCCGGGACTAGCGGCCACCGGGGAGCTGTTTTTT.

This clonotype occurred a few times. The rearrangement joins TRBV15 to TRBJ2-7; D not resolved. CDR1 is LNHNV and CDR2 is YYDKDF in the germline V gene (reference sequence). The CDR3 runs 11 residues. V shed 1 base and J shed 7 bases, with 5 bases lying between them. The CDR3: CATSRGSEQYF. CDR3 in DNA: TGTGCCACCAGCAGAGGCAGTGAGCAGTACTTC.

The chain uses TRBV7-2 and TRBJ2-3; D unresolved. The V gene's germline CDR1 is SGHTA and CDR2 FQGNSA. The V end was cut by 1 base, the J end by 4 bases, with 15 bases between. This CDR3 has 16 residues. The CDR3 bases are TGTGCCAGCAGCTTAGTCCACTACCGCAGAGCAGATACGCAGTATTTT. Its translation: CASSLVHYRRADTQYF.

The chain uses TRBV6-2 or TRBV6-3 and TRBJ1-5, with 8 bases fitting TRBD1. Germline lookup yields CDR1 MNHEY and CDR2 SVGEGT. With 6 bases clipped from V and 0 bases from J, the junction kept 4 bases outside the gene matches. There are 15 residues in the CDR3. The CDR3 region is CASRWGQASNQPQHF. CDR3 DNA sequence: TGTGCCAGCAGATGGGGACAGGCTAGCAATCAGCCCCAGCATTTT.

The J gene is TRBJ1-5, the V gene TRBV28; the D gene is possibly TRBD1 (5 bases). The V gene lost 4 bases and the J gene lost 5 bases, with 9 bases spanning the gap. Germline assignment: CDR1 MDHEN and CDR2 SYDVKM. The CDR3 covers 13 residues. CDR3 nucleotides: TGTGCCAGCAGTTGGGACCCTTATCAGCCCCAGCATTTT. Encoded protein: CASSWDPYQPQHF.

The V call is TRBV11-2, the J call TRBJ2-1; TRBD2 matches 8 bases. This CDR3 has 15 amino acids. After removal of 4 bases from V and 4 bases from J, the junction contained 6 bases not matched to a gene. The V gene's germline CDR1 is SGHAT and CDR2 FQNNGV. The CDR3 region has the DNA TGTGCCAGCAGCTCACCTAGCGGGCAATACAATGAGCAGTTCTTC. Translating gives CASSSPSGQYNEQFF.

CDR3 sequence (DNA): TGTGCCATCAGTGATCCGAGCGTAGCGGGAGGTTTAACAGATACGCAGTATTTT. The encoded protein is CAISDPSVAGGLTDTQYF. The J gene is TRBJ2-3, the V gene TRBV10-3; TRBD2 matches 10 bases. Germline V CDR1 and CDR2: ENHRY, SYGVKD. V lost 3 bases and J lost 3; bases outside the gene matches: 12. The CDR3 is 18 residues long.

Only a few counts were recorded for this clonotype. The chain links TRBV5-5 to TRBJ2-3; D unclear. CDR3 length: 14 residues. Germline V gives CDR1 SGHKS, CDR2 YYEKEE (reference sequence). The V and J ends lost 2 bases and 4 bases respectively, with 11 bases between them. The CDR3 coding sequence is TGTGCCAGCAGCTTACAGCGATTGCCAGATACGCAGTATTTT. Translated: CASSLQRLPDTQYF.

The chain is built from TRBV19 and TRBJ2-3; D might be TRBD1 (5 bases). Trimming pared 5 bases from V and 3 bases from J, leaving 18 bases between. This CDR3 has 16 amino acids. The germline gives CDR1 LNHDA, CDR2 SQIVND (reference sequence). CDR3 sequence (DNA): TGTGCCAGTAGTCCTCCGCCCAGACAGAGGACAGATACGCAGTATTTT. It yields the protein CASSPPPRQRTDTQYF.

The V gene is TRBV29-1, the J gene TRBJ2-2; D is unclear. Trimming shortened V by 4 bases and J by 2 bases, and 11 bases separated the two germline ends. Germline loops: CDR1 SQVTM, CDR2 ANQGSEA. The CDR3 loop spans 14 amino acids. DNA of the CDR3: TGCAGCGTTGTCACACTATTAAACACCGGGGAGCTGTTTTTT. Translating it yields CSVVTLLNTGELFF.

The chain carries TRBV12-3 or TRBV12-4 and TRBJ1-1; 8 positions match TRBD1. J gave up 1 base and V 6 bases, and 4 bases lay outside the gene matches. The CDR3 spans 14 residues. The CDR3 bases are TGTGCCAGCAGCAACAGGGGGGCGAACACTGAAGCTTTCTTT. This codes for CASSNRGANTEAFF.

The CDR3 here is CSAGAGEGELFF. CDR3 sequence (DNA): TGCAGTGCCGGGGCGGGAGAGGGGGAGCTGTTTTTT. V gene TRBV20-1 combines with J gene TRBJ2-2; 7 nucleotides align to TRBD2. The CDR3 is 12 amino acids. V dropped 6 bases and J dropped 8; count of bases not matched to a gene: 6. Per the germline V gene, CDR1 is DFQATT and CDR2 is SNEGSKA (reference sequence).

In this sample, this clonotype turned up a few times. J is TRBJ2-5 and V is TRBV7-9; no clear D gene. Per germline, CDR1 SEHNR and CDR2 FQNEAQ (reference sequence). The CDR3 consists of 13 residues. Trimming took 2 bases from V and 11 from J, leaving 15 bases between them. CDR3: CASSLLDFEPQYF. CDR3 bases: TGTGCCAGCAGCTTACTAGACTTTGAGCCTCAGTACTTC.

The V gene is TRBV20-1, the J gene TRBJ1-2, with a weak D call TRBD1 (5 bases). Per germline, CDR1 DFQATT and CDR2 SNEGSKA (reference sequence). V was pared by 1 base and J by 2 bases, with 8 bases between. The CDR3 sequence is 13 residues long. The CDR3 DNA follows: TGCAGTGCTAGAGCACAGGCAAACTATGGCTACACCTTC. Translated: CSARAQANYGYTF.

There are a few counts of this clonotype. This chain joins TRBV9 and TRBJ2-1; no clear D. The germline V gene encodes CDR1 SGDLS and CDR2 YYNGEE. This CDR3 contains 11 residues. Trimming removed 0 bases from V and 9 bases from J, with 4 bases in between. The DNA of the CDR3 is TGTGCCAGCAGCGTAGACACTGAGCAGTTCTTC. This encodes CASSVDTEQFF.

The chain employs TRBV6-5 and TRBJ2-1; 13 bases line up with TRBD2. From germline, CDR1 is MNHEY and CDR2 SVGAGI. Trimming cost V 4 bases and J 7 bases; bases outside gene matches: 4. The CDR3 contains 15 residues. CDR3 sequence: CASSSGLAGLNEQFF. In DNA form, the CDR3 reads TGTGCCAGCAGTTCGGGACTAGCGGGACTTAATGAGCAGTTCTTC.

About this clonotype itself: One junction end disagrees with the germline gene, perhaps due to a read error. The chain has TRBV7-2 and TRBJ2-2; the D gene could be TRBD1 or TRBD2 (5 bases each). The V gene's germline CDR1 is SGHTA and CDR2 FQGNSA. CDR3 size: 16 residues. The CDR3 sequence: CASSLSLLEAVGELVF. The CDR3 nucleotides read TGTGCCAGCAGCTTATCTCTACTAGAAGCGGTAGGGGAGCTGGTTTTT.

This clonotype came up a few times. This rearrangement joins TRBV4-3 to TRBJ2-1; 7 bases agree with TRBD2. V was clipped by 1 base and J by 8 bases; unmatched bases: 11. CDR3 length: 16 amino acids. Germline V CDR1 and CDR2: LGHNA, YSLEER. The CDR3 region has the DNA TGCGCCAGCAGCCAAGCCGGGACCGCTCGGGGGGATGAGCAGTTCTTC. This encodes CASSQAGTARGDEQFF.

The chain links TRBV12-3 or TRBV12-4 to TRBJ2-1; 13 bases match TRBD2. V gave up 3 bases and J gave up 6 bases; unmatched junction bases: 5. This CDR3 region has 16 residues. The CDR3 DNA reads TGTGCCAGCAGTTTTTCACTAGCGGGAGGGCCCAATGAGCAGTTCTTC. This codes for CASSFSLAGGPNEQFF.

V is TRBV15 and J is TRBJ2-7; TRBD2 agrees at 8 bases. Germline CDR1 LNHNV, CDR2 YYDKDF (reference sequence). The CDR3 spans 17 residues. The V segment lost 3 bases and the J segment 6 bases; nucleotides outside the gene matches: 16. The CDR3 loop reads CATSSPMGAGGRPEQYF. CDR3 nucleotides: TGTGCCACCAGCAGCCCTATGGGGGCGGGAGGAAGGCCCGAGCAGTACTTC.